What follows are 23 T cell receptor beta chains derived from one specimen sequenced in a study of regulatory T cells in long-lasting Graves disease. The time point: newly diagnosed GD, antithyroid drugs for less than 3 months. Isolated PBMC RNA provided the starting material for the TCR library. CDR3-region Arm-PCR and iRepertoire HTBI primers produced the TCR beta libraries. TCRdb fed the multiplex PCR reads into MiXCR, producing one record per CDR3 protein. The table shows about 610,000 distinct CDR3 sequences, with 15% to 20% occurring only once. The same sample was also used in a study of T cells in Graves' hyperthyroidism and ophthalmopathy.

The sequenced sample was peripheral blood mononuclear cells (PBMCs), obtained at new diagnosis, from a patient treated with antithyroid drugs. The receptors stem from a man younger than 35 with Graves disease.

The genes are TRBV11-1 and TRBJ2-2; TRBD2 might be the D (5 bases). Germline loops: CDR1 SGHAT, CDR2 FQDESV (reference sequence). Trimming cost V 1 base and J 1 base, with 7 bases left between them. CDR3 length equals 15 residues. CDR3 residues: CASSLGGQNTGELFF. In nucleotides, the CDR3 is TGTGCCAGCAGCTTAGGCGGGCAGAACACCGGGGAGCTGTTTTTT.

A few counts support this clonotype. The chain links TRBV3-1 to TRBJ2-7, with a weak D call TRBD2 (6 bases). V was shortened by 6 bases and J by 5 bases, with 20 bases between the two germline ends. The CDR3 has 15 residues. The germline CDR1 and CDR2 sequences are LGHDT and YNNKEL (reference sequence). The CDR3 loop reads CASSRLSGTANEQYF. In DNA, the CDR3 is TGTGCCAGCAGTCGCCTCTCCGGGACTGCGAACGAGCAGTACTTC.

This clonotype has ten or more counts. CDR3 in DNA: TGTGCCAGCACTCCGGACAGGGGGCTATCCTACGAGCAGTACTTC. Translated, it gives CASTPDRGLSYEQYF. V gene TRBV2 combines with J gene TRBJ2-7; TRBD1 aligns across 11 bases. From germline, CDR1 is SNHLY and CDR2 FYNNEI. This CDR3 has 15 residues. The V segment lost 7 bases and the J segment 1 base; nucleotides outside the gene matches: 6.

This clonotype was counted only a few times. The chain couples TRBV15 to TRBJ1-2; D is perhaps TRBD1 (6 bases). V was trimmed by 0 bases and J by 4 bases, leaving 12 bases between them. The CDR3 consists of 15 residues. The germline V gene has CDR1 LNHNV and CDR2 YYDKDF (reference sequence). CDR3 nucleotide sequence: TGTGCCACCAGCAGAGAAGGGGGTGCGCGCTATGGCTACACCTTC. Encoded protein: CATSREGGARYGYTF.

This chain connects TRBV29-1 to TRBJ2-5; D gene uncertain. This CDR3 has 11 amino acids. The ends were cut back, 4 bases at V and 4 bases at J, with 7 bases in the middle. Germline V gives CDR1 SQVTM, CDR2 ANQGSEA. In nucleotides, the CDR3 is TGCAGCGTTGGCAAAGGAGAGACCCAGTACTTC. Protein product: CSVGKGETQYF.

A few counts support this clonotype. This sequence joins TRBV4-1 and TRBJ2-7; 8 nucleotides line up with TRBD1. Germline CDR1 is MGHRA and CDR2 is YSYEKL. The length of the CDR3 is 14 residues. Trimming cost V 1 base and J 3 bases; bases outside gene matches: 2. The CDR3: CASSQVGQDYEQYF. The DNA of the CDR3 is TGCGCCAGCAGCCAAGTGGGACAGGACTACGAGCAGTACTTC.

This clonotype was found a few times. The chain links TRBV29-1 to TRBJ2-3, with 9 bases matching TRBD2. The CDR3 sequence is 16 residues long. From germline, CDR1 is SQVTM and CDR2 ANQGSEA. The ends lost 4 bases at V and 0 bases at J; junction bases unmatched: 8. In DNA form, the CDR3 reads TGCAGCGTTGTTGGAGCGGGAGGTATTAGCACAGATACGCAGTATTTT. Its protein product is CSVVGAGGISTDTQYF.

The chain links TRBV7-8 to TRBJ2-7; 9 bases are a match to TRBD1. Unmatched junction bases numbered 13, after V lost 8 bases and J lost 5 bases. Germline V gene data show CDR1 as SGHVS and CDR2 as FQNEAQ. This CDR3 contains 15 residues. CDR3 coding DNA: TGTGCCAGCTGTCTAGGGACAGGGAAATTCCACGAGCAGTACTTC. Protein: CASCLGTGKFHEQYF.

The chain employs TRBV27 and TRBJ1-5; D possibly corresponds to TRBD1 (5 bases). Germline CDR1 is MNHEY and CDR2 is SMNVEV (reference sequence). V lost 2 bases and J 0 bases, leaving 17 bases between the germline ends. The CDR3 extends over 18 amino acids. The CDR3 is CASSLRPNRSGSNQPQHF. CDR3 bases: TGTGCCAGCAGTTTACGCCCGAACAGGAGCGGTAGCAATCAGCCCCAGCATTTT.

Ten or more counts support this clonotype. This chain joins TRBV20-1 and TRBJ2-1, with a tentative D call TRBD2 (6 bases). V gave up 6 bases and J gave up 6 bases, with 15 bases separating them. This CDR3 has 13 amino acids. CDR1 and CDR2 from the germline V gene are DFQATT and SNEGSKA (reference sequence). The CDR3 is CSAPEPGGNEQFF. The CDR3 nucleotides read TGCAGTGCCCCCGAGCCCGGGGGCAATGAGCAGTTCTTC.

This clonotype occurred a few times. The J gene is TRBJ1-4, the V gene TRBV11-2; D remains unclear. The ends were cut back, 5 bases at V and 0 bases at J, with 10 bases in the middle. Germline V gives CDR1 SGHAT, CDR2 FQNNGV. The CDR3 loop spans 15 amino acids. Written as DNA, the CDR3 is TGTGCCAGCAGCGAATACACCGCAACTAATGAAAAACTGTTTTTT. Translation: CASSEYTATNEKLFF.

This clonotype was seen repeatedly, ten times or more. The V gene is TRBV2, the J gene TRBJ1-1; D uncertain. CDR1 and CDR2 from the germline V gene are SNHLY and FYNNEI. The CDR3 extends over 15 amino acids. The ends were cut back, 3 bases at V and 1 base at J, with 12 bases in the middle. The CDR3 DNA reads TGTGCCAGCAGTGACGTCGGGGTAACGAACACTGAAGCTTTCTTT. This encodes CASSDVGVTNTEAFF.

This clonotype was counted many times. The CDR3 DNA sequence: TGCAGTGCTAGTAGAGGGACAGTCTATGGCTACACCTTC. It yields the protein CSASRGTVYGYTF. V usage is TRBV20-1 and J usage is TRBJ1-2; 7 bases are a match to TRBD1. The CDR3 totals 13 residues. Trimming took 3 bases from V and 4 from J; bases not matched to a gene: 5. CDR1 is DFQATT, CDR2 SNEGSKA, per germline (reference sequence).

J is TRBJ1-5 and V is TRBV20-1, with D tentatively TRBD1 (6 bases). The CDR3 length is 15 residues. V was pared by 6 bases and J by 0 bases, with 15 bases between. Germline V gives CDR1 DFQATT, CDR2 SNEGSKA (reference sequence). The CDR3 nucleotides are TGCAGTGCAAGTCCAGGGGCGAATAGCAATCAGCCCCAGCATTTT. Amino acids: CSASPGANSNQPQHF.

This clonotype has ten or more counts. The rearrangement links TRBV30 to TRBJ1-3; D is undetermined. Germline CDR1 is GTSNPN and CDR2 is SVGIG (reference sequence). The germline V and J ends were trimmed by 6 bases and 0 bases, with 12 bases remaining between them. The CDR3 spans 14 residues. The CDR3 sequence is CACNAQNSGNTIYF. The CDR3 DNA reads as TGTGCCTGCAATGCCCAGAACTCTGGAAACACCATATATTTT. The full variable domain, in which reference TRBV30 and TRBJ1-3 provide the parts outside the CDR3, is SQTIHQWPATLVQPVGSPLSLECTVEGTSNPNLYWYRQAAGRGLQLLFYSVGIGQISSEVPQNLSASRPQDRQFILSSKKLLLSDSGFYLCACNAQNSGNTIYFGEGSWLTVV.

This clonotype was found many times. The V call is TRBV10-3, the J call TRBJ1-1; possibly TRBD1 for D (5 bases). Germline V gene sequence: CDR1 ENHRY, CDR2 SYGVKD. The V end was cut by 4 bases, the J end by 1 base, with 16 bases between. The CDR3 covers 16 residues. The CDR3, as DNA: TGTGCCATCAGTGCCCTTACTGGGGGAGGGAACACTGAAGCTTTCTTT. Its protein product is CAISALTGGGNTEAFF.

This clonotype appeared a few times. The chain links TRBV20-1 to TRBJ2-3, with D unclear. V gave up 3 bases and J gave up 0 bases, with 10 bases separating them. Per the germline V gene, CDR1 is DFQATT and CDR2 is SNEGSKA (reference sequence). This CDR3 has 14 amino acids. CDR3 bases: TGCAGTGCTAGTAGTTGGCTCAGCACAGATACGCAGTATTTT. Amino acid sequence: CSASSWLSTDTQYF.

V and J are TRBV6-2 or TRBV6-3 and TRBJ2-5; D is possibly TRBD1 (6 bases). The V end lost 5 bases, the J end lost 3 bases, and 13 bases lay between the germline ends. The CDR3 runs to 14 residues. In germline, CDR1 is MNHEY, CDR2 SVGEGT. The CDR3 loop reads CASSPRTVEETQYF. The CDR3, as DNA: TGTGCCAGCAGTCCAAGGACAGTAGAAGAGACCCAGTACTTC.

As for this clonotype: At one of its ends the junction is not consistent with the germline gene, which may arise from a read error. The J gene is TRBJ2-6, the V gene TRBV5-1, with D possibly TRBD1 on 6 matching bases. There are 16 residues in the CDR3. Germline V gene sequence: CDR1 SGHRS, CDR2 YFSETQ. CDR3: CASTGRWSVGANVPTF. As DNA, the CDR3 is TGCGCCAGCACCGGAAGGTGGAGTGTGGGGGCCAACGTCCCGACTTTC.

This clonotype was detected many times. The J gene is TRBJ2-3, the V gene TRBV5-5; D not certain. CDR1 and CDR2 (germline): SGHKS, YYEKEE (reference sequence). Trimming took 1 base from V and 2 from J, leaving 14 bases between them. This CDR3 region has 16 residues. CDR3 sequence reads: CASSLQPTDPTDTQYF. The DNA of the CDR3 is TGTGCCAGCAGCTTGCAGCCAACCGATCCCACAGATACGCAGTATTTT.

This clonotype occurred many times. The chain has TRBV2 and TRBJ1-4; D is unresolved. The CDR3 has 13 amino acids. Per the germline V gene, CDR1 is SNHLY and CDR2 is FYNNEI. V was clipped by 1 base and J by 7 bases, with 7 bases between them. DNA of the CDR3: TGTGCCAGCAGTGAAGGGTCTGGTGAAAAACTGTTTTTT. It translates to CASSEGSGEKLFF.

This clonotype was seen only a few times. A junction boundary mismatches the germline segment, possibly from a read error. This sequence joins TRBV7-3 and TRBJ2-7, with 8 bases fitting TRBD2. This CDR3 is 13 amino acids long. CDR1 and CDR2 (germline): SGHTA, FQGTGA. CDR3 nucleotide sequence: TGTGCCAACAGCTTAAGTCGGGAGGGGGAGCAGTACTTC. Translated: CANSLSREGEQYF.

The CDR3 DNA follows: TGTGCCAGCAGTGAATGGGGACACGGAAACACCATATATTTT. The encoded protein is CASSEWGHGNTIYF. The rearrangement uses TRBV25-1 and TRBJ1-3, with a weak D call TRBD1 (6 bases). V gave up 1 base and J gave up 4 bases, with 8 bases separating them. Germline V CDR1 and CDR2: MGHDK, SYGVNS. This CDR3 is built from 14 residues.